This T cell receptor (beta chain) was identified during a study of blood T cells in healthy people across ages. Germline-derived CDR1 and CDR2 are SEHNR and FQNEAQ (reference sequence). The CDR3 length is 19 residues. Deletions cut 5 bases from V and 0 bases from J, with 25 bases between. Next came a second PCR, run for 7 to 11 cycles, which used a sample-barcoded 5' primer along with a J-beta primer mix. Researchers report that a template-switch adaptor with 12 random nucleotides tagged each cDNA molecule. MiXCR was run by TCRdb on the 5' RACE reads, yielding one entry per CDR3 protein. This sample has some 940,000 distinct CDR3 sequences, with under 35% found just once. The data also belong to a second study, concerning T cells of mothers and their children.

The clonotype comes from a woman in her thirties or forties in good health. Sequences were obtained from blood. The chain joins TRBV7-9 to TRBJ1-1; no definite D call. CDR3 protein: CASSPFGGRTSRLNTEAFF. CDR3 nucleotide sequence: TGTGCCAGCAGCCCATTCGGAGGACGGACCTCCCGGCTGAACACTGAAGCTTTCTTT.